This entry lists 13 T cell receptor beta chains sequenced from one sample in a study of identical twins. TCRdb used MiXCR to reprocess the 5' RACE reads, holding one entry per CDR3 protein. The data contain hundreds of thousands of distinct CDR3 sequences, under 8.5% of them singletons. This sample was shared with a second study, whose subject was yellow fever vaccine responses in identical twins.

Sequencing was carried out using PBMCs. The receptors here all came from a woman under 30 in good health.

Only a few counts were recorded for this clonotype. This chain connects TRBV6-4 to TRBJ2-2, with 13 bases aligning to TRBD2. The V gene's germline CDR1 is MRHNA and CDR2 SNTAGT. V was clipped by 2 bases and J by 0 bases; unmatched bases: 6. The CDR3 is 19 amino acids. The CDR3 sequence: CASSDGLAGVFANTGELFF. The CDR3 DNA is TGTGCCAGCAGTGACGGACTAGCGGGGGTATTCGCGAACACCGGGGAGCTGTTTTTT.

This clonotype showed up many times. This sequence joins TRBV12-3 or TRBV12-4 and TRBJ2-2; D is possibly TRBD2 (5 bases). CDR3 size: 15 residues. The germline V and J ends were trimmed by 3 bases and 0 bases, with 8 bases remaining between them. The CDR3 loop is CASSLGSANTGELFF. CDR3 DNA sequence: TGTGCCAGCAGTTTGGGTAGCGCGAACACCGGGGAGCTGTTTTTT.

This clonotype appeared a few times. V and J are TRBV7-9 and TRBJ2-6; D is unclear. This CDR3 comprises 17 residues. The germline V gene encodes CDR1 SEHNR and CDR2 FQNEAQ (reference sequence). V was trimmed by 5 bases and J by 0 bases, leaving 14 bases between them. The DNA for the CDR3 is TGTGCCAGCAGCCCTCGGAACCTTATCTCTGGGGCCAACGTCCTGACTTTC. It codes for CASSPRNLISGANVLTF.

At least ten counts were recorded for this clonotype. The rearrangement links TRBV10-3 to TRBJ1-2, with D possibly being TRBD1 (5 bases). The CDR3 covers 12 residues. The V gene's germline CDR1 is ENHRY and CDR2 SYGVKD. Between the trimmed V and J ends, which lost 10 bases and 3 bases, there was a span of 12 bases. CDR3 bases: TGTGCCACTCCGGGACGGTACTATGGCTACACCTTC. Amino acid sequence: CATPGRYYGYTF.

The CDR3 region has the DNA TGTGCCAGCTTGAGGGCAGATACGCAGTATTTT. Amino acids: CASLRADTQYF. The chain joins TRBV28 to TRBJ2-3; a weak D match, TRBD2 (5 bases). The length of the CDR3 is 11 residues. V lost 8 bases and J 4 bases, leaving 7 bases between the germline ends. Germline CDR1 and CDR2: MDHEN and SYDVKM. Using reference TRBV28 and TRBJ2-3 for the parts outside the CDR3, the full variable domain is DVKVTQSSRYLVKRTGEKVFLECVQDMDHENMFWYRQDPGLGLRLIYFSYDVKMKEKGDIPEGYSVSREKKERFSLILESASTNQTSMYLCASLRADTQYFGPGTRLTVL.

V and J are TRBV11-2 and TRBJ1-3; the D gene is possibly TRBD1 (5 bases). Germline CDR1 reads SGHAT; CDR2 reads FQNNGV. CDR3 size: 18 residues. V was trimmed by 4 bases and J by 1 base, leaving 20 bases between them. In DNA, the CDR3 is TGTGCCAGCAGCTCTCTGTCTTGGGGGTTTACTTCTGGAAACACCATATATTTT. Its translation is CASSSLSWGFTSGNTIYF.

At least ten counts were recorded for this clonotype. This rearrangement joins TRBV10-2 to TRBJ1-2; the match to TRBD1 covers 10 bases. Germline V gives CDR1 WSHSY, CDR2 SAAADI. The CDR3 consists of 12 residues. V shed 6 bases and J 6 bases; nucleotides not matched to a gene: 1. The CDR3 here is CASRGTGDGYTF. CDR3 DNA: TGCGCCAGCAGGGGGACAGGGGATGGCTACACCTTC.

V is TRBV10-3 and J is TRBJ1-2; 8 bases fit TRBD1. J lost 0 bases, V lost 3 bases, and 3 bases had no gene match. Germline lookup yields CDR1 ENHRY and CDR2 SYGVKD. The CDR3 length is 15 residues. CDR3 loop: CAISEGTGTNYGYTF. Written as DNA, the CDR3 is TGTGCCATCAGTGAAGGGACAGGAACTAACTATGGCTACACCTTC.

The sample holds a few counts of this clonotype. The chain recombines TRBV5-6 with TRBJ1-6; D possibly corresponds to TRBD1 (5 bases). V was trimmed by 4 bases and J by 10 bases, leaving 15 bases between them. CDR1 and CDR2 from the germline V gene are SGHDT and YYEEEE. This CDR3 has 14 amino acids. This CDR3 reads CASSRGASGSPLHF. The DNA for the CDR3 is TGTGCCAGCAGCAGGGGCGCGTCAGGGTCACCCCTCCACTTT.

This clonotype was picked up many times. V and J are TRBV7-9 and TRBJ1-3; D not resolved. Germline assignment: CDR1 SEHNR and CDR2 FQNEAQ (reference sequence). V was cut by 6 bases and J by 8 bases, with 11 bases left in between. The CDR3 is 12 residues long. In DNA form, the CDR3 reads TGTGCCAGCAGAACCTTCGGGGACACCATATATTTT. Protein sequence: CASRTFGDTIYF.

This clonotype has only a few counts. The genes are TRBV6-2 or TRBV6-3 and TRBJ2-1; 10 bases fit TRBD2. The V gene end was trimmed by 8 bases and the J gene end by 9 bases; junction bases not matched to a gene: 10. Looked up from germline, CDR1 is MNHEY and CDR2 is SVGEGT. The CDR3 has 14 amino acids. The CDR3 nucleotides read TGTGCCAGCCTAATCAGCGGGGGGGCCGGTGAGCAGTTCTTC. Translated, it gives CASLISGGAGEQFF.

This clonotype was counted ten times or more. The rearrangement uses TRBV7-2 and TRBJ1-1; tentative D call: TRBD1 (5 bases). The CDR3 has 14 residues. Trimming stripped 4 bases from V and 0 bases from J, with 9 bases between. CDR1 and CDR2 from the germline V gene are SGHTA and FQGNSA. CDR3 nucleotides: TGTGCCAGCAGCTCACAGGCCATGAACACTGAAGCTTTCTTT. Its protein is CASSSQAMNTEAFF.

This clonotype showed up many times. CDR3 residues: CSARDLRLNTEAFF. For the CDR3, the DNA is TGCAGTGCTAGAGATCTCAGATTGAACACTGAAGCTTTCTTT. V gene TRBV20-1 combines with J gene TRBJ1-1, with no clear D. The CDR3 covers 14 residues. Trimming took 0 bases from V and 0 from J, leaving 8 bases between them. Germline CDR1 reads DFQATT; CDR2 reads SNEGSKA (reference sequence).